This TCR beta chain is from a study of blood T cell repertoires in COVID-19. Clones were read by immunoSEQ multiplex PCR, and TCRdb kept only the in-frame ones, dropping some. The sample contains around 160,000 clones, about 83% of which appear only once. Trimming removed 1 base from V and 9 bases from J, with 16 bases in between. CDR1 is SEHNR and CDR2 is FQNEAQ in the germline V gene (reference sequence). The CDR3 has 15 residues. The chain employs TRBV7-9 and TRBJ2-1; a weak D match, TRBD1 (7 bases). Material: peripheral blood. The clonotype was recovered from a woman of 80 years or more with acute or convalescent COVID-19. CDR3 in DNA: TGTGCCAGCAGCTTAGACAGGGGAGGACATAGTGAGCAGTTCTTC. Translating gives CASSLDRGGHSEQFF.